Detailed here is one TCR beta chain. Its antigen is as yet unknown. The source of the sample is a study of graft-versus-host responses after intestinal transplantation. Overall study: Transplant types were multivisceral, liver-intestinal, or isolated intestinal. All of the recipients had induction that used anti-thymocyte globulin, then tacrolimus and steroids for two to four years.

This CDR3 is 14 amino acids long. The V end was cut by 2 bases, the J end by 5 bases, with 12 bases between. The germline V gene encodes CDR1 MNHNY and CDR2 SVGAGI (reference sequence). Clones were sequenced by immunoSEQ multiplex PCR, and TCRdb holds only the in-frame ones, with some missing. The sample includes approximately 70,000 clones, over 75% of them seen just once. Whole-study results and caveats: The authors found GvH clones in recipient marrow, some appearing first in ileum or blood. The highest levels of circulating GvH clones went along with early declines in HvG clones after transplant.

The sample in question was unstimulated CD4+ T cells sorted from spleen or lymph node cells, obtained before transplant. V gene TRBV6-6 combines with J gene TRBJ2-5; D may be TRBD1 (6 bases). This clonotype was sampled from a human donor who was the organ donor for an intestinal transplant. The CDR3 is CASSYRGDIETQYF. The CDR3 nucleotides are TGTGCCAGCAGTTACCGAGGGGACATCGAGACCCAGTACTTC.